This T cell receptor (beta chain) was recovered during a study of T-cell reconstitution after alpha-beta-depleted transplantation in children. Study-wide findings and caveats: Reportedly, alpha-beta T cells present about two months post-transplant originated from several hundred expanded clones of graft origin.

Preparation of the TCRbeta library was carried out with unique molecular identifiers. One entry per CDR3 protein, called by TCRdb with MiXCR from the PCR reads. The table shows about 260,000 distinct CDR3 sequences, with roughly 8% occurring only once. Germline V gene lookup returns CDR1 LNHDA and CDR2 SQIVND (reference sequence). Trimming pared 5 bases from V and 4 bases from J, leaving 9 bases between. The CDR3 is 13 residues long. Turning to this clonotype: Its antigen is currently unknown.

The genes are TRBV19 and TRBJ2-1; D is perhaps TRBD1 or TRBD2 (5 bases each). The sequenced sample was PBMCs, mostly from graft donor cells, obtained 180 days after TCRalphabeta/CD19-depleted stem cell transplant. The clonotype originates from a male patient younger than 18 who had a stem cell transplant for acute lymphoblastic leukemia, so the T cells may come from the graft donor. This CDR3 is CASSGDGYNEQFF. Here the CDR3 DNA reads TGTGCCAGTAGTGGGGACGGATACAATGAGCAGTTCTTC.